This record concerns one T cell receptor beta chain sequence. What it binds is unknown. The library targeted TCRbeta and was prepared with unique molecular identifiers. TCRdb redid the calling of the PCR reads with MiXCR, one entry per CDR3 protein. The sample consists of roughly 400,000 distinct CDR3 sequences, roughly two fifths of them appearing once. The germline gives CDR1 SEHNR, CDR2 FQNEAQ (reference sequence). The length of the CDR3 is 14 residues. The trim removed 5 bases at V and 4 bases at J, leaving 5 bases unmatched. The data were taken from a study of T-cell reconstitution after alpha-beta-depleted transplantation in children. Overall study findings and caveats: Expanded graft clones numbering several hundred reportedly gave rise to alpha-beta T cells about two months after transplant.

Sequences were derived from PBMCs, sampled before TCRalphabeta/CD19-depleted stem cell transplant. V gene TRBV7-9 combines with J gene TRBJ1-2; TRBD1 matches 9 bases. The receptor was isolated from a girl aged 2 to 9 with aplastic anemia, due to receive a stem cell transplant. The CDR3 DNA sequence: TGTGCCAGCAGCACGAGGGACAGGGTCTATGGCTACACCTTC. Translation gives CASSTRDRVYGYTF.